The 19 T cell receptor beta chains listed next were all sequenced from one sample in a study of T cells in tuberculosis. Sorting used thawed, overnight-rested PBMC stained with anti-CD3, a viability dye and GMM-loaded CD1B tetramer. The CD1B tetramers carried C32 glucose monomycolate purified from Rhodococcus equi. Sequenced by immunoSEQ multiplex PCR; TCRdb stores in-frame clones only, minus some. The sample has nearly 60,000 clones; approximately 86% are singletons. Sequenced sample: CD1b-GMM tetramer-negative cells sorted from PBMCs. Receptors were obtained from an adult woman with latent tuberculosis.

This clone was picked up one time. V is TRBV2 and J is TRBJ2-2; TRBD2 agrees at 13 bases. The V segment lost 5 bases and the J segment 0 bases; nucleotides outside the gene matches: 9. This CDR3 has 19 residues. CDR1 and CDR2 (germline): SNHLY, FYNNEI. In nucleotides, the CDR3 is TGTGCCAGCAGTTCGACTAGCGGGGGGTTTGGGGCGAACACCGGGGAGCTGTTTTTT. Protein: CASSSTSGGFGANTGELFF. Full variable domain (missing parts from reference TRBV2 and TRBJ2-2): EPEVTQTPSHQVTQMGQEVILRCVPISNHLYFYWYRQILGQKVEFLVSFYNNEISEKSEIFDDQFSVERPDGSNFTLKIRSTKLEDSAMYFCASSSTSGGFGANTGELFFGEGSRLTVL.

The rearrangement joins TRBV18 to TRBJ2-5; D is possibly TRBD1 (6 bases). The germline gives CDR1 KGHSH, CDR2 LQKENI. This CDR3 has 15 amino acids. V lost 6 bases, J lost 3 bases, and 17 bases lay in between. In DNA, the CDR3 is TGTGCCAGCTCGCGTCCTGGGGGCAGAAAAGAGACCCAGTACTTC. It is translated as CASSRPGGRKETQYF. The whole variable domain, remainder taken from reference TRBV18 and TRBJ2-5, is NAGVMQNPRHLVRRRGQEARLRCSPMKGHSHVYWYRQLPEEGLKFMVYLQKENIIDESGMPKERFSAEFPKEGPSILRIQQVVRGDSAAYFCASSRPGGRKETQYFGPGTRLLVL.

The genes are TRBV27 and TRBJ1-4; possible D gene TRBD1, 6 bases. The V end was cut by 4 bases, the J end by 5 bases, with 32 bases between. CDR3 length equals 21 residues. Per the germline V gene, CDR1 is MNHEY and CDR2 is SMNVEV (reference sequence). The CDR3 DNA follows: TGTGCCAGCAGTTCATCAAATCGCATTCAGGGGACAAAAAGGCCCAATGAAAAACTGTTTTTT. Translating it yields CASSSSNRIQGTKRPNEKLFF.

The chain is built from TRBV5-8 and TRBJ1-5, with a weak D call TRBD1 (6 bases). There are 15 residues in the CDR3. V gave up 3 bases and J gave up 7 bases, with 17 bases separating them. Germline CDR1 and CDR2: SGHTS and YDEGEE. In nucleotides, the CDR3 is TGTGCCAGCAGCTATTACAGGGCTGGGAAACAGCCCCAGCATTTT. Its protein is CASSYYRAGKQPQHF.

This clone was counted only a few times. V usage is TRBV6-6 and J usage is TRBJ2-7; D gene uncertain. The CDR3 has 11 residues. Germline V gene data show CDR1 as MNHNY and CDR2 as SVGAGI (reference sequence). V dropped 6 bases and J dropped 3 bases, with 6 bases sitting between them. CDR3 nucleotide sequence: TGTGCCAGCAGGAACTACTACGAGCAGTACTTC. This codes for CASRNYYEQYF.

J is TRBJ2-1 and V is TRBV27; 9 nucleotides line up with TRBD1. V shed 3 bases, J shed 7 bases, and the junction held 19 bases outside the gene matches. The CDR3 consists of 19 residues. Germline V gene lookup returns CDR1 MNHEY and CDR2 SMNVEV (reference sequence). CDR3 sequence (DNA): TGTGCCAGCAGTTTTCTGGGACAGGGACCCCGGACTCTACGGAATGAGCAGTTCTTC. This gives the protein CASSFLGQGPRTLRNEQFF.

This sequence joins TRBV11-2 and TRBJ1-4, with 8 bases fitting TRBD1. The CDR3 has 18 amino acids. Germline V CDR1 and CDR2: SGHAT, FQNNGV. The ends lost 5 bases at V and 6 bases at J; junction bases unmatched: 17. CDR3: CASSLAVVATGGHEKLFF. Written as DNA, the CDR3 is TGTGCCAGCAGCCTGGCGGTAGTGGCCACAGGGGGACATGAAAAACTGTTTTTT.

This clone was counted a single time. The chain employs TRBV5-1 and TRBJ2-7; 9 positions agree with TRBD1. The germline CDR1 and CDR2 sequences are SGHRS and YFSETQ. The CDR3 spans 14 residues. With V trimmed by 5 bases and J by 3 bases, 6 bases remained unmatched. The CDR3 DNA sequence: TGCGCCAGCAGACCCCCGGGACAGGGCTACGAGCAGTACTTC. Translating gives CASRPPGQGYEQYF.

The chain has TRBV6-5 and TRBJ2-7, with D tentatively TRBD2 (6 bases). There are 14 residues in the CDR3. Trimming cost V 5 bases and J 1 base, with 12 bases left between them. CDR1 is MNHEY and CDR2 is SVGAGI in the germline V gene. The CDR3 DNA is TGTGCCAGCAGTACGACCGGAGGGTCCTACGAGCAGTACTTC. It codes for CASSTTGGSYEQYF.

The sample holds one count of this clone. V is TRBV6-5 and J is TRBJ2-2, with D possibly matching TRBD2 (6 bases). The germline V gene has CDR1 MNHEY and CDR2 SVGAGI. This CDR3 region has 15 residues. Trimming removed 6 bases from V and 4 bases from J, with 15 bases in between. The CDR3 DNA reads TGTGCCAGCAGCAGACTAGAGGGCTTCACCGGGGAGCTGTTTTTT. Translation gives CASSRLEGFTGELFF.

The rearrangement joins TRBV30 to TRBJ2-7, with 9 nucleotides matching TRBD1. The CDR3 loop spans 15 amino acids. CDR1 is GTSNPN and CDR2 is SVGIG in the germline V gene (reference sequence). Germline trimming cut 1 base from V and 4 bases from J; bases unmatched to any gene: 8. Here the CDR3 DNA reads TGTGCCTGGAGTGATGTAGGGACAGGGAATTACGAGCAGTACTTC. Protein product: CAWSDVGTGNYEQYF. The full variable domain, its missing parts supplied by reference TRBV30 and TRBJ2-7, is SQTIHQWPATLVQPVGSPLSLECTVEGTSNPNLYWYRQAAGRGLQLLFYSVGIGQISSEVPQNLSASRPQDRQFILSSKKLLLSDSGFYLCAWSDVGTGNYEQYFGPGTRLTVT.

The genes are TRBV30 and TRBJ2-7; D is possibly TRBD1 (5 bases). Between the trimmed V and J ends, which lost 1 base and 7 bases, there was a span of 14 bases. The CDR3 length is 13 residues. The germline V gene encodes CDR1 GTSNPN and CDR2 SVGIG (reference sequence). CDR3 sequence: CAWSGVRGAEQYF. Written as DNA, the CDR3 is TGTGCCTGGAGTGGGGTAAGGGGCGCGGAGCAGTACTTC.

The chain has TRBV4-2 and TRBJ1-2; TRBD1 might be the D (5 bases). Germline V lookup: CDR1 LGHNA, CDR2 YNFKEQ. The CDR3 length is 15 residues. V lost 0 bases to trimming and J lost 8 bases, with 16 bases between them. CDR3 loop: CASSQDTSGLGGYTF. In nucleotides, the CDR3 is TGTGCCAGCAGCCAAGATACCTCGGGACTCGGAGGCTACACCTTC.

The genes are TRBV4-3 and TRBJ2-3; 8 bases align to TRBD2. The CDR3 length is 16 residues. V lost 0 bases, J lost 4 bases, and 6 bases stayed unmatched. Germline CDR1 reads LGHNA; CDR2 reads YSLEER. CDR3 sequence reads: CASSQDLSGSSDTQYF. The CDR3, as DNA: TGCGCCAGCAGCCAAGATCTCAGCGGGAGCTCAGATACGCAGTATTTT.

The J gene is TRBJ1-5, the V gene TRBV5-8; TRBD1 aligns across 9 bases. The CDR3 is made up of 18 amino acids. The V gene end was trimmed by 2 bases and the J gene end by 0 bases; junction bases not matched to a gene: 9. Germline V CDR1 and CDR2: SGHTS, YDEGEE. This CDR3 is CASSFRDRVEISNQPQHF. CDR3 coding DNA: TGTGCCAGCAGCTTCCGGGACAGGGTGGAAATTAGCAATCAGCCCCAGCATTTT. Supplemented by reference TRBV5-8 and TRBJ1-5, the full variable domain reads EAGVTQSPTHLIKTRGQQATLRCSPISGHTSVYWYQQALGLGLQFLLWYDEGEERNRGNFPPRFSGRQFPNYSSELNVNALELEDSALYLCASSFRDRVEISNQPQHFGDGTRLSIL.

J is TRBJ2-5 and V is TRBV27, with a weak D call TRBD2 (5 bases). There are 13 residues in the CDR3. V was trimmed by 5 bases and J by 8 bases, leaving 15 bases between them. The germline V gene encodes CDR1 MNHEY and CDR2 SMNVEV (reference sequence). CDR3 DNA: TGTGCCAGCAGTCAAACCACCGACTATACCCAGTACTTC. Translation: CASSQTTDYTQYF.

This clone has just a few counts. This chain joins TRBV9 and TRBJ1-2, with D hard to call. V gave up 0 bases and J gave up 4 bases, with 10 bases separating them. Germline V CDR1 and CDR2: SGDLS, YYNGEE. The CDR3 spans 14 residues. The CDR3 DNA is TGTGCCAGCAGCGTAGAGGCAGGAATCTATGGCTACACCTTC. It translates to CASSVEAGIYGYTF.

This clone was seen just once. This chain connects TRBV27 to TRBJ1-2; D gene uncertain. CDR1 is MNHEY and CDR2 is SMNVEV in the germline V gene (reference sequence). The CDR3 sequence is 14 residues long. V was clipped by 5 bases and J by 7 bases, with 17 bases between them. In nucleotides, the CDR3 is TGTGCCAGCAGTCCAGGCCCCGTGAAGACTGGCTACACCTTC. Amino acids: CASSPGPVKTGYTF.

The V and J genes are TRBV7-9 and TRBJ1-1; no clear D. Germline V gene lookup returns CDR1 SEHNR and CDR2 FQNEAQ (reference sequence). Trimming removed 3 bases from V and 1 base from J, with 9 bases in between. This CDR3 has 14 amino acids. As DNA, the CDR3 is TGTGCCAGCAGCTTCAAAGCCCCGAACACTGAAGCTTTCTTT. Translating it yields CASSFKAPNTEAFF.